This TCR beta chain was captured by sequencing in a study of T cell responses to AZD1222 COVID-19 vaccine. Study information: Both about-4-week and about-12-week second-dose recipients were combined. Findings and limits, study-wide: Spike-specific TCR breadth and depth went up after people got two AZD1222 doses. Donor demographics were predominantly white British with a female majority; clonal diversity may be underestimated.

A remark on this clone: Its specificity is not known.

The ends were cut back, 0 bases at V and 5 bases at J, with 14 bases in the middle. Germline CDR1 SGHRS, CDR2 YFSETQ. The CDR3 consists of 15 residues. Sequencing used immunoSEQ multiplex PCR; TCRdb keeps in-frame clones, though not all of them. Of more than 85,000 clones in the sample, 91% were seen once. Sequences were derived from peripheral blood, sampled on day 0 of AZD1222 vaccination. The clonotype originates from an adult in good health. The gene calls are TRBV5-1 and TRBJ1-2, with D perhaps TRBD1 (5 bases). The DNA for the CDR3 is TGCGCCAGCAGCTTGGATCTGGGACTTGCGTATGGCTACACCTTC. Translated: CASSLDLGLAYGYTF.